The rows below give T cell receptor beta chains drawn from one sample of a study of blood T cell repertoires in COVID-19. Produced via immunoSEQ multiplex PCR; TCRdb's table is partial and in-frame only. The sample contains 130,000 or so clones, about 87% of which appear only once. Sequenced material: peripheral blood. The receptors stem from a human donor with COVID-19, enrolled during active disease. The donor label of this sample is uncertain. Each CDR3 is given with its conserved first and last residue. Fields, in order: clone size, J gene, D gene, V gene, CDR3 protein, CDR3 DNA. D genes are given only for firm matches. Clone size appears in some rows only: once, few, many, or a class for an expanded clone.

clone size: .; J gene: TRBJ2-2; D gene: .; V gene: TRBV7-9; CDR3 protein: CASSLQGTGELFF; CDR3 DNA: TGTGCCAGCAGCTTACAGGGAACCGGGGAGCTGTTTTTT
clone size: .; J gene: TRBJ2-5; D gene: TRBD2; V gene: TRBV20-1; CDR3 protein: CSASRGLAGLGETQYF; CDR3 DNA: TGCAGTGCTAGTCGCGGACTAGCGGGGCTCGGGGAGACCCAGTACTTC
clone size: .; J gene: TRBJ2-7; D gene: TRBD2; V gene: TRBV4-1; CDR3 protein: CASSHLAGGGYEQYF; CDR3 DNA: TGCGCCAGCAGCCATCTCGCGGGAGGAGGCTACGAGCAGTACTTC
clone size: .; J gene: TRBJ1-3; D gene: .; V gene: TRBV4-2; CDR3 protein: CASSTRDSGNTIYF; CDR3 DNA: TGTGCCAGCAGTACCAGGGATTCTGGAAACACCATATATTTT
clone size: .; J gene: TRBJ1-5; D gene: TRBD1; V gene: TRBV24-1; CDR3 protein: CATSEQGIQPQHF; CDR3 DNA: TGTGCCACCAGTGAACAGGGGATACAGCCCCAGCATTTT
clone size: .; J gene: TRBJ1-5; D gene: .; V gene: TRBV6-8; CDR3 protein: CASSRDFIEQPQHF; CDR3 DNA: TGTGCCAGCAGCCGGGACTTTATTGAACAGCCCCAGCATTTT
clone size: .; J gene: TRBJ1-2; D gene: .; V gene: TRBV9; CDR3 protein: CAGRQTGYTF; CDR3 DNA: TGTGCCGGTAGACAGACCGGCTACACCTTC
clone size: once; J gene: TRBJ1-2; D gene: .; V gene: TRBV4-2; CDR3 protein: CASSRGRYGYTF; CDR3 DNA: TGTGCCAGCAGCCGCGGGCGCTATGGCTACACCTTC
clone size: .; J gene: TRBJ1-5; D gene: .; V gene: TRBV5-1; CDR3 protein: CASSSDWGEPQHF; CDR3 DNA: TGCGCCAGCAGTTCGGATTGGGGGGAGCCCCAGCATTTT
clone size: .; J gene: TRBJ2-5; D gene: .; V gene: TRBV19; CDR3 protein: CASSEQGPETQYF; CDR3 DNA: TGTGCCAGTAGTGAACAGGGCCCAGAGACCCAGTACTTC
clone size: .; J gene: TRBJ1-1; D gene: TRBD1; V gene: TRBV19; CDR3 protein: CASSIGDRLTEAFF; CDR3 DNA: TGTGCCAGTAGTATAGGGGACAGGCTCACTGAAGCTTTCTTT
clone size: .; J gene: TRBJ1-5; D gene: .; V gene: TRBV24-1; CDR3 protein: CATSDPSGNQPQHF; CDR3 DNA: TGTGCCACCAGTGACCCCTCAGGCAATCAGCCCCAGCATTTT
clone size: .; J gene: TRBJ2-3; D gene: TRBD1; V gene: TRBV7-3; CDR3 protein: CASGTGGTNTQYF; CDR3 DNA: TGTGCCAGCGGGACAGGGGGTACAAATACGCAGTATTTT
clone size: .; J gene: TRBJ1-3; D gene: .; V gene: TRBV19; CDR3 protein: CASSRPRGQHVGAGNTIYF; CDR3 DNA: TGTGCCAGTAGTAGGCCCCGTGGGCAGCATGTAGGGGCTGGAAACACCATATATTTT
clone size: .; J gene: TRBJ1-1; D gene: .; V gene: TRBV21-1; CDR3 protein: CASSRPDQFSGTEAFF; CDR3 DNA: TGTGCCAGCAGCAGGCCGGATCAGTTCTCGGGGACTGAAGCTTTCTTT
clone size: .; J gene: TRBJ1-2; D gene: TRBD1; V gene: TRBV19; CDR3 protein: CASSPRRDSTYGYTF; CDR3 DNA: TGTGCCAGTAGTCCCCGCCGGGACAGCACTTATGGCTACACCTTC
clone size: .; J gene: TRBJ1-3; D gene: .; V gene: TRBV11-2; CDR3 protein: CASSFRSGNTIYF; CDR3 DNA: TGTGCCAGCAGCTTTCGTTCTGGAAACACCATATATTTT
clone size: .; J gene: TRBJ2-7; D gene: TRBD1; V gene: TRBV2; CDR3 protein: CASSEEGTGFYEQYF; CDR3 DNA: TGTGCCAGCAGTGAAGAAGGGACAGGATTCTACGAGCAGTACTTC
clone size: .; J gene: TRBJ1-6; D gene: TRBD1; V gene: TRBV19; CDR3 protein: CASSSDRGVNSPLHF; CDR3 DNA: TGTGCCAGTAGTTCGGACAGGGGGGTTAATTCACCCCTCCACTTT
clone size: once; J gene: TRBJ2-2; D gene: TRBD2; V gene: TRBV14; CDR3 protein: CASSARLAGELFF; CDR3 DNA: TGTGCCAGCAGCGCCCGACTAGCTGGGGAGCTGTTTTTT
clone size: .; J gene: TRBJ1-4; D gene: .; V gene: TRBV4-1; CDR3 protein: CASSRSGTVNEKLFF; CDR3 DNA: TGCGCCAGCAGCCGAAGCGGGACCGTGAATGAAAAACTGTTTTTT
clone size: .; J gene: TRBJ1-4; D gene: .; V gene: TRBV25-1; CDR3 protein: CASSDTTGTNEKLFF; CDR3 DNA: TGTGCCAGCAGTGATACGACAGGAACTAATGAAAAACTGTTTTTT
clone size: .; J gene: TRBJ1-5; D gene: .; V gene: TRBV20-1; CDR3 protein: CSASLEGDQPQHF; CDR3 DNA: TGCAGTGCTAGTTTGGAGGGCGATCAGCCCCAGCATTTT
clone size: .; J gene: TRBJ1-6; D gene: .; V gene: TRBV5-4; CDR3 protein: CASSLFGGFVSPLHF; CDR3 DNA: TGTGCCAGCAGCTTGTTCGGGGGATTCGTTTCACCCCTCCACTTT
clone size: .; J gene: TRBJ1-6; D gene: .; V gene: TRBV7-2; CDR3 protein: CASSPAGGEDSPLHF; CDR3 DNA: TGTGCCAGCAGCCCGGCGGGGGGAGAGGATTCACCCCTCCACTTT
clone size: few; J gene: TRBJ2-7; D gene: .; V gene: TRBV5-1; CDR3 protein: CASSPSGGSYEQYF; CDR3 DNA: TGCGCCAGCAGTCCCTCAGGAGGCTCCTACGAGCAGTACTTC
clone size: .; J gene: TRBJ1-5; D gene: TRBD1; V gene: TRBV12-3/TRBV12-4; CDR3 protein: CASSRQGIQPQHF; CDR3 DNA: TGTGCCAGCAGTCGACAGGGGATTCAGCCCCAGCATTTT
clone size: .; J gene: TRBJ1-2; D gene: TRBD1; V gene: TRBV19; CDR3 protein: CASSEQGVGGYTF; CDR3 DNA: TGTGCCAGTAGTGAACAGGGGGTCGGAGGCTACACCTTC
clone size: .; J gene: TRBJ1-5; D gene: .; V gene: TRBV25-1; CDR3 protein: CASAGGAVNQPQHF; CDR3 DNA: TGTGCCAGCGCCGGCGGGGCGGTCAATCAGCCCCAGCATTTT
clone size: few; J gene: TRBJ2-7; D gene: TRBD2; V gene: TRBV13; CDR3 protein: CASIQRGGYEQYF; CDR3 DNA: TGTGCCAGCATTCAGCGGGGGGGGTACGAGCAGTACTTC
clone size: .; J gene: TRBJ2-1; D gene: TRBD2; V gene: TRBV18; CDR3 protein: CASSRGGAYNEQFF; CDR3 DNA: TGTGCCAGCTCCCGGGGGGGGGCCTACAATGAGCAGTTCTTC
clone size: .; J gene: TRBJ2-4; D gene: .; V gene: TRBV9; CDR3 protein: CASSVSTENIQYF; CDR3 DNA: TGTGCCAGCAGCGTTTCCACGGAAAACATTCAGTACTTC
clone size: .; J gene: TRBJ1-1; D gene: .; V gene: TRBV10-3; CDR3 protein: CAISGLGRGETEAFF; CDR3 DNA: TGTGCCATCAGTGGTCTCGGGAGGGGAGAGACTGAAGCTTTCTTT
clone size: .; J gene: TRBJ1-2; D gene: .; V gene: TRBV2; CDR3 protein: CASSELRGASDYTF; CDR3 DNA: TGTGCCAGCAGTGAATTGCGGGGGGCAAGTGACTACACCTTC
clone size: .; J gene: TRBJ1-1; D gene: TRBD1; V gene: TRBV5-1; CDR3 protein: CASSSTGTNTEAFF; CDR3 DNA: TGCGCCAGCAGCTCGACAGGGACTAACACTGAAGCTTTCTTT
clone size: .; J gene: TRBJ2-5; D gene: .; V gene: TRBV5-1; CDR3 protein: CASSLAGPETQYF; CDR3 DNA: TGCGCCAGCAGCTTGGCAGGGCCCGAGACCCAGTACTTC
clone size: .; J gene: TRBJ1-2; D gene: .; V gene: TRBV28; CDR3 protein: CASSGPWQAYYGYTF; CDR3 DNA: TGTGCCAGCAGTGGCCCATGGCAGGCCTACTATGGCTACACCTTC
clone size: .; J gene: TRBJ2-5; D gene: .; V gene: TRBV24-1; CDR3 protein: CATSDEETQYF; CDR3 DNA: TGTGCCACCAGTGATGAGGAGACCCAGTACTTC
clone size: .; J gene: TRBJ2-3; D gene: .; V gene: TRBV28; CDR3 protein: CASSFLSRVEDTQYF; CDR3 DNA: TGTGCCAGCAGTTTTCTCTCCAGGGTGGAAGATACGCAGTATTTT
clone size: .; J gene: TRBJ2-5; D gene: TRBD1; V gene: TRBV19; CDR3 protein: CASSPPGGAETQYF; CDR3 DNA: TGTGCCAGTAGCCCCCCAGGGGGCGCGGAGACCCAGTACTTC
clone size: once; J gene: TRBJ2-5; D gene: .; V gene: TRBV5-4; CDR3 protein: CASSLTEFQETQYF; CDR3 DNA: TGTGCCAGCAGCTTGACTGAATTCCAAGAGACCCAGTACTTC
clone size: .; J gene: TRBJ2-3; D gene: TRBD2; V gene: TRBV11-2; CDR3 protein: CASSLLGSGGTDTQYF; CDR3 DNA: TGTGCCAGCAGCTTATTGGGCAGCGGGGGCACAGATACGCAGTATTTT
clone size: .; J gene: TRBJ2-7; D gene: .; V gene: TRBV11-2; CDR3 protein: CASSAGPGGYEQYF; CDR3 DNA: TGTGCCAGCAGCGCGGGGCCAGGGGGATACGAGCAGTACTTC
clone size: .; J gene: TRBJ1-2; D gene: .; V gene: TRBV5-1; CDR3 protein: CASSLGGINYGYTF; CDR3 DNA: TGCGCCAGCAGCTTGGGAGGGATTAACTATGGCTACACCTTC
clone size: .; J gene: TRBJ2-6; D gene: .; V gene: TRBV25-1; CDR3 protein: CASSDNSGANVLTF; CDR3 DNA: TGTGCCAGCAGTGACAACTCTGGGGCCAACGTCCTGACTTTC
clone size: once; J gene: TRBJ1-2; D gene: TRBD1; V gene: TRBV27; CDR3 protein: CASAFGTGKIGYTF; CDR3 DNA: TGTGCCAGCGCATTTGGGACAGGAAAAATTGGCTACACCTTC
clone size: .; J gene: TRBJ1-2; D gene: .; V gene: TRBV3-1/TRBV3-2; CDR3 protein: CASSRVGTPGGGYTF; CDR3 DNA: TGTGCCAGCAGCCGGGTGGGCACCCCAGGAGGTGGCTACACCTTC
clone size: .; J gene: TRBJ2-5; D gene: TRBD2; V gene: TRBV2; CDR3 protein: CASSGASGGAGETQYF; CDR3 DNA: TGTGCCAGCAGTGGTGCTAGCGGGGGGGCGGGAGAGACCCAGTACTTC
clone size: once; J gene: TRBJ2-7; D gene: .; V gene: TRBV10-3; CDR3 protein: CATGDHSTYEQYF; CDR3 DNA: TGTGCCACCGGGGATCACTCCACCTACGAGCAGTACTTC
clone size: .; J gene: TRBJ2-3; D gene: TRBD2; V gene: TRBV7-6; CDR3 protein: CASSQTSGGLRADTQYF; CDR3 DNA: TGTGCCAGCAGCCAGACTAGCGGGGGCCTCCGCGCAGATACGCAGTATTTT
clone size: .; J gene: TRBJ1-1; D gene: TRBD1; V gene: TRBV7-2; CDR3 protein: CASSSLGQGNTEAFF; CDR3 DNA: TGTGCCAGCAGCTCTCTGGGACAGGGTAACACTGAAGCTTTCTTT
clone size: .; J gene: TRBJ1-2; D gene: .; V gene: TRBV7-9; CDR3 protein: CASSSEVANYGYTF; CDR3 DNA: TGTGCCAGCAGCTCAGAGGTAGCTAACTATGGCTACACCTTC
clone size: .; J gene: TRBJ2-3; D gene: TRBD2; V gene: TRBV11-2; CDR3 protein: CASSLDTSGATDTQYF; CDR3 DNA: TGTGCCAGCAGCTTAGACACTAGCGGGGCCACAGATACGCAGTATTTT
clone size: .; J gene: TRBJ2-5; D gene: TRBD1; V gene: TRBV18; CDR3 protein: CASSPTQGGLQETQYF; CDR3 DNA: TGTGCCAGCTCACCCACCCAAGGGGGCCTCCAAGAGACCCAGTACTTC
clone size: .; J gene: TRBJ1-4; D gene: TRBD1; V gene: TRBV7-9; CDR3 protein: CASSRRDRGRLEKLFF; CDR3 DNA: TGTGCCAGCAGCCGACGGGACAGGGGGCGCCTTGAAAAACTGTTTTTT